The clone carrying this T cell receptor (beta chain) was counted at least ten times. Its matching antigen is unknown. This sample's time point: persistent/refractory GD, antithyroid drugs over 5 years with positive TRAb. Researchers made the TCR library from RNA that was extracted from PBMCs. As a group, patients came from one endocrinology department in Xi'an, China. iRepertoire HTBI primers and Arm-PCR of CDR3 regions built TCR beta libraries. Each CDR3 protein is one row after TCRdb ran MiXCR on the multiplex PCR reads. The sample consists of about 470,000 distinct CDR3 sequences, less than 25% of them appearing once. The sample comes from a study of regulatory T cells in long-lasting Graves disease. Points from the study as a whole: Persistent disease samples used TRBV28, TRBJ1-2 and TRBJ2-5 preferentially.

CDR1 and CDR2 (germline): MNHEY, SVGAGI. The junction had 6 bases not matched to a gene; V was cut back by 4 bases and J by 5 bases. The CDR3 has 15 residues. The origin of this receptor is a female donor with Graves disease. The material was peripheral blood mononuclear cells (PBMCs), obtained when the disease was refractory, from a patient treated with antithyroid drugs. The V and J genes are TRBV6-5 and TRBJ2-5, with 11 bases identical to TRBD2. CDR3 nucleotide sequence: TGTGCCAGCAGTTCCCCGACTAGCGGGATTGAGACCCAGTACTTC. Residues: CASSSPTSGIETQYF.